This T cell receptor (beta chain) was recorded in a study of blood T cell repertoires in COVID-19. About the study: Samples came from the United States, Italy and Spain, spanning acute and convalescent COVID-19. Sample material is recorded as cDNA or gDNA derived from T cells, B-cell-depleted T cells, or PBMCs.

The junction had 20 bases not matched to a gene; V was cut back by 4 bases and J by 12 bases. The V gene's germline CDR1 is MGHRA and CDR2 YSYEKL. The CDR3 is 17 residues long. In the source study's methods: Reference gene primer amplification gave estimated nucleated cell counts. Assay used: immunoSEQ multiplex PCR; TCRdb lists only in-frame clones, some missing. For V, J and clone size, that table is used; D and trimming come from the DNA. The sample lists approximately 250,000 clones, 80% to 85% occurring once. V and J are TRBV4-1 and TRBJ2-1; 8 bases map to TRBD2. The sequencing input was peripheral blood. This clonotype was sampled from a man aged 55 to 69 with acute or convalescent COVID-19. CDR3 amino acids: CASSLAAGVVDVGGQFF. CDR3 DNA sequence: TGCGCCAGCAGCCTAGCAGCGGGAGTAGTCGATGTAGGGGGGCAGTTCTTC.